The 6 T cell receptor beta chains presented below share a single source sample, sequenced in a study of blood T cell repertoires in COVID-19. This table comes from immunoSEQ multiplex PCR, and its TCRdb copy is limited to in-frame clones, with some not included. The profile covers 35,000 to 50,000 clones, with about 87% appearing a single time and 3.5% to 4.5% taken by the ten largest. Sequenced material: peripheral blood. The receptors shown here come from a human donor in a cohort sampled during active COVID-19.

Remarks on this clone: The same CDR3 can be traced to other DNA sequences in this sample. J is TRBJ1-1 and V is TRBV7-9; D might be TRBD1 (5 bases). The CDR3 contains 14 residues. Germline CDR1 is SEHNR and CDR2 is FQNEAQ (reference sequence). Trimming stripped 1 base from V and 0 bases from J, with 6 bases between. The CDR3 sequence: CASSLGQMNTEAFF. CDR3 coding DNA: TGTGCCAGCAGCTTAGGACAGATGAACACTGAAGCTTTCTTT.

The chain uses TRBV30 and TRBJ2-6, with D perhaps matching TRBD1 (5 bases). With 7 bases removed from V and 0 bases from J, the gap between germline ends came to 13 bases. From germline, CDR1 is GTSNPN and CDR2 SVGIG (reference sequence). CDR3 length: 15 residues. The CDR3 spells CALTAPLSGANVLTF. DNA for the CDR3: TGTGCCTTGACAGCTCCGCTCTCTGGGGCCAACGTCCTGACTTTC.

The V gene is TRBV12-3 or TRBV12-4, the J gene TRBJ2-7; no firm D call. This CDR3 is built from 12 residues. The ends were cut back, 5 bases at V and 4 bases at J, with 9 bases in the middle. The CDR3 reads CASSPDIYEQYF. The CDR3 DNA sequence: TGTGCCAGCAGTCCCGACATATACGAGCAGTACTTC.

This chain links TRBV10-3 with TRBJ1-1; weak D call: TRBD1 (5 bases). The germline gives CDR1 ENHRY, CDR2 SYGVKD. The CDR3 sequence is 17 residues long. The V end lost 5 bases, the J end lost 1 base, and 20 bases lay between the germline ends. CDR3 protein: CAISFSVGAGGNTEAFF. The CDR3 region has the DNA TGTGCCATCAGTTTCTCGGTCGGGGCGGGAGGGAACACTGAAGCTTTCTTT.

The chain has TRBV5-1 and TRBJ1-1; 8 nucleotides align to TRBD1. Germline V gives CDR1 SGHRS, CDR2 YFSETQ. J gave up 1 base and V 0 bases, and 2 bases lay outside the gene matches. The CDR3 spans 15 residues. CDR3 in amino acids: CASSLDRGANTEAFF. The CDR3 bases are TGCGCCAGCAGCTTGGACAGGGGGGCGAACACTGAAGCTTTCTTT.

This clone was observed a handful of times. The J gene is TRBJ1-2, the V gene TRBV5-1; D unclear. Looked up from germline, CDR1 is SGHRS and CDR2 is YFSETQ. CDR3 size: 15 residues. Trimming took 2 bases from V and 5 from J, leaving 16 bases between them. The CDR3 DNA follows: TGCGCCAGCAGCTTTCCCTCCTACCAGGATTATGGCTACACCTTC. As protein: CASSFPSYQDYGYTF.